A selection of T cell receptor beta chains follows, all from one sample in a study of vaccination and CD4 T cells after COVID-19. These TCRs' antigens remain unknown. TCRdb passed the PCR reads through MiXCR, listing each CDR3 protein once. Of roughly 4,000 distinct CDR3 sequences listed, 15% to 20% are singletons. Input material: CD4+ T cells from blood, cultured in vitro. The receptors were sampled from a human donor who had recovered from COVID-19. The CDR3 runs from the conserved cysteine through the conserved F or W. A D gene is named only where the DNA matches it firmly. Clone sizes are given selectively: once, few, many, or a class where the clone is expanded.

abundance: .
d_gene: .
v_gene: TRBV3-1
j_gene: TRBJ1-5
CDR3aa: CASSPDSYSNQPQHF
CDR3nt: TGTGCCAGCAGCCCGGACAGTTATAGCAATCAGCCCCAGCATTTT

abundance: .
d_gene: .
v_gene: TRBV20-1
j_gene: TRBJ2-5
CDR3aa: CSARTRAAVETQYF
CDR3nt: TGCAGTGCTAGGACTAGAGCCGCGGTAGAGACCCAGTACTTC

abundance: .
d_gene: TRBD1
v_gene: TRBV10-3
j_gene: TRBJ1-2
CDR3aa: CAISESTGTGGAIHGYTF
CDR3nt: TGTGCCATCAGTGAGTCTACCGGGACAGGGGGCGCGATCCATGGCTACACCTTC

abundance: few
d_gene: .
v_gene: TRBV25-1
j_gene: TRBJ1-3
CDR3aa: CASSGNSGNTIYF
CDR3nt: TGTGCCAGCAGTGGGAACTCTGGAAACACCATATATTTT

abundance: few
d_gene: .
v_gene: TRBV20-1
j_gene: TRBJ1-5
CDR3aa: CSARAGPSNQPQHF
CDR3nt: TGCAGTGCTAGAGCGGGACCGAGCAATCAGCCCCAGCATTTT

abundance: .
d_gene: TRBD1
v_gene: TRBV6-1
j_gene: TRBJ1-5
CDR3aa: CASSPAQGFQPQHF
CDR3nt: TGTGCCAGCAGCCCAGCACAGGGGTTTCAGCCCCAGCATTTT

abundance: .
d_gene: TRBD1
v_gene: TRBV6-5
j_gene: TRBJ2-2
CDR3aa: CASSYQNRGPGTGELFF
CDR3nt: TGTGCCAGCAGTTACCAGAACAGGGGTCCGGGGACCGGGGAGCTGTTTTTT

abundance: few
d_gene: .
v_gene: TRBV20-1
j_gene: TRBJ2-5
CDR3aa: CSARDLTGQETQYF
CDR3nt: TGCAGTGCTAGAGATTTAACGGGGCAGGAGACCCAGTACTTC

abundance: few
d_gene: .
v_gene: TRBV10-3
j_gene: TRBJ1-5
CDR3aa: CATKGGNQPQHF
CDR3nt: TGTGCCACCAAGGGGGGCAATCAGCCCCAGCATTTT

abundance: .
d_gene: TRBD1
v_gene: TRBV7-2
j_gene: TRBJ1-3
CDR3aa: CASSETGQVFSGNTIYF
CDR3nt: TGTGCCAGCAGCGAGACGGGACAGGTTTTCTCTGGAAACACCATATATTTT

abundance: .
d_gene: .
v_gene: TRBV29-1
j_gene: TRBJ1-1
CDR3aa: CSAQGFMNTEAFF
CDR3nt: TGCAGCGCCCAGGGGTTCATGAACACTGAAGCTTTCTTT

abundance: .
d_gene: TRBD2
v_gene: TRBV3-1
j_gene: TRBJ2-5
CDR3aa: CASSQDPSGGVQETQYF
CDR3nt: TGTGCCAGCAGCCAAGACCCTAGCGGGGGGGTACAAGAGACCCAGTACTTC

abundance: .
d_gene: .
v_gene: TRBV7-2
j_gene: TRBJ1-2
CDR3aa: CASSPGGAYGYTF
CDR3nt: TGTGCCAGCAGCCCCGGTGGGGCCTATGGCTACACCTTC

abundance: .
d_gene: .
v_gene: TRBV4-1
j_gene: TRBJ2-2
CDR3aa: CASSQGLVGELFF
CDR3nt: TGCGCCAGCAGCCAGGGACTTGTCGGGGAGCTGTTTTTT

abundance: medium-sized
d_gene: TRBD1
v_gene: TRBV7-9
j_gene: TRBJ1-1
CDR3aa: CASSLGQGVTEAFF
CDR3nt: TGTGCCAGCAGCCTAGGACAGGGGGTAACTGAAGCTTTCTTT

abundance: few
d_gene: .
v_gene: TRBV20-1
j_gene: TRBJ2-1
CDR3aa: CSAAPARGATSEQFF
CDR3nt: TGCAGTGCAGCGCCAGCCCGGGGGGCCACCAGTGAGCAGTTCTTC

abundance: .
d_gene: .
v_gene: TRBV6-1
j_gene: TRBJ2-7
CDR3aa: CASKESGTPYEQYF
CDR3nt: TGTGCCAGCAAAGAATCGGGCACCCCCTACGAGCAGTACTTC

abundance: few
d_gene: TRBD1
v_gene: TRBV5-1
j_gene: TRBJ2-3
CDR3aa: CASSLGDRGTDTQYF
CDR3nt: TGCGCCAGCAGCTTAGGGGACAGGGGAACAGATACGCAGTATTTT

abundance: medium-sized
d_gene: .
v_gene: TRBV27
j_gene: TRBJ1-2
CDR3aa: CASSSYREGSDGYTF
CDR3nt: TGTGCCAGCAGTTCGTACAGGGAGGGGTCCGATGGCTACACCTTC

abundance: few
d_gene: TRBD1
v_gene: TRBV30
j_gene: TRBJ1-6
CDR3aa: CAWATGGEGSSPLHF
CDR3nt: TGTGCCTGGGCGACAGGGGGCGAAGGGAGTTCACCCCTCCACTTT